There are many counts of the clone carrying this T cell receptor beta chain. What it recognizes is unknown. V lost 0 bases and J 5 bases, leaving 11 bases between the germline ends. CDR1 and CDR2 from the germline V gene are DFQATT and SNEGSKA (reference sequence). CDR3 length: 14 amino acids. These data are taken from a study of T-cell reconstitution after alpha-beta-depleted transplantation in children. Unique molecular identifiers were used in preparing the TCRbeta library. In TCRdb, the PCR reads were re-called with MiXCR into one record per CDR3 protein. The sample has around 440,000 distinct CDR3 sequences, 10% to 13% seen once. Study-wide results and caveats: Surviving thymic progenitors and recipient T cells were the source of high TCRbeta diversity at day 60 in some patients. Newly produced T cells mostly accounted for T-cell counts and diversity one year post-transplant.

The input for sequencing was PBMCs, taken before TCRalphabeta/CD19-depleted stem cell transplant. The sequence was obtained from a child under 10 years old with inherited bone marrow failure, due to receive a stem cell transplant. J is TRBJ1-5 and V is TRBV20-1, with D perhaps matching TRBD1 (5 bases). The CDR3 DNA is TGCAGTGCTAGAGATCGGAGAGGGGATCAGCCCCAGCATTTT. Translating it yields CSARDRRGDQPQHF.